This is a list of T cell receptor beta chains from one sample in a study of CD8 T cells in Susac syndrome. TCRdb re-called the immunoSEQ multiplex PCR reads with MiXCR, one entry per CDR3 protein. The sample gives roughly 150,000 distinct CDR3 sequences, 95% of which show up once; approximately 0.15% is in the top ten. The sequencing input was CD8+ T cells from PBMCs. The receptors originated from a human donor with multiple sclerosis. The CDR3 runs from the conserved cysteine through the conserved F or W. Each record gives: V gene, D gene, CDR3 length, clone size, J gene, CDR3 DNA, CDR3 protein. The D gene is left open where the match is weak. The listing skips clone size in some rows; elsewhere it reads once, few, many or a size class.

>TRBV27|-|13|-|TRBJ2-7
TGTGCCAGCAGTTGGCAGAGCTCCTACGAGCAGTACTTC
CASSWQSSYEQYF
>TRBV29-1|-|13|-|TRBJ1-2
TGCAGCGTTGAAACAGGGATGGACTATGGCTACACCTTC
CSVETGMDYGYTF
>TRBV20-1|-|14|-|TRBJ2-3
TGCAGTGCTAGACAGGCGCCTAGCACAGATACGCAGTATTTT
CSARQAPSTDTQYF
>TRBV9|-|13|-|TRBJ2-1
TGTGCCAGCAGCGACCCAGGGTACAATGAGCAGTTCTTC
CASSDPGYNEQFF
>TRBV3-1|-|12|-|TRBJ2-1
TGTGCCAGCAGCCACCCCTCTGGGGAGCAGTTCTTC
CASSHPSGEQFF
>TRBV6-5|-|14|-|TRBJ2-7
TGTGCCAGCAGTTCCCCTTCAACGGGCTACGAGCAGTACTTC
CASSSPSTGYEQYF
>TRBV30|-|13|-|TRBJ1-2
TGTGCCTGGAGTTGGGGGACCAGCTATGGCTACACCTTC
CAWSWGTSYGYTF
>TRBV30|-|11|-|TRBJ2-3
TGTGCCTGGAGCGGTTCTGGTACGCAGTATTTT
CAWSGSGTQYF
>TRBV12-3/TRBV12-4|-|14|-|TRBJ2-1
TGTGCCAGCAGACGGACCGTTTCCTACAATGAGCAGTTCTTC
CASRRTVSYNEQFF
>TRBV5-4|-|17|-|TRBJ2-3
TGTGCCAGCAGCCTCAGTGGAGGGCCAGGTCTAACAGATACGCAGTATTTT
CASSLSGGPGLTDTQYF
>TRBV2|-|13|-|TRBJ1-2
TGTGCCAGCAACGCTGACAGCTACTATGGCTACACCTTC
CASNADSYYGYTF
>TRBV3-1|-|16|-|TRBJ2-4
TGTGCCAGCAGCCAAGGTGGACTTTCAGCCAAAAACATTCAGTACTTC
CASSQGGLSAKNIQYF
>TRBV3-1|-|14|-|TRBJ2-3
TGTGCCAGCAGCTGGTTTTCGCGCACAGATACGCAGTATTTT
CASSWFSRTDTQYF
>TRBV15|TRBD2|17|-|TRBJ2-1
TGTGCCACCAGCAGAGATGGAGAGCGGGGGGGTTACAATGAGCAGTTCTTC
CATSRDGERGGYNEQFF
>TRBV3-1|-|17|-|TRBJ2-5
TGTGCCAGCAGCCAAGATGAACGGGCTGTTCGTGTGGAGACCCAGTACTTC
CASSQDERAVRVETQYF
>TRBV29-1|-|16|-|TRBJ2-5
TGCAGCGTTGAAGACCCATGGCGAGAAAACCAAGAGACCCAGTACTTC
CSVEDPWRENQETQYF
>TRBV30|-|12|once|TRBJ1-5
TGTGCCTGGAGTTACGAGGGGATGGCCCAGCATTTT
CAWSYEGMAQHF
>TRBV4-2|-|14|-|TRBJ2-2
TGTGCCAGCAGCCAAGGCAGGGAAAGCGGGGAGCTGTTTTTT
CASSQGRESGELFF
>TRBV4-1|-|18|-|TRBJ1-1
TGCGCCAGCAGCCGCGGAGAAGTAATGGGTGTGGGTCAGAGTGAAGCTTTCTTT
CASSRGEVMGVGQSEAFF
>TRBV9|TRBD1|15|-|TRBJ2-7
TGTGCCAGCAGTTCCTGGGGGACAGGGGACTACGAGCAGTACTTC
CASSSWGTGDYEQYF
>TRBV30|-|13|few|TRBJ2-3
TGTGCCCGAACCTCATATACCCCGGATACGCAGTATTTT
CARTSYTPDTQYF
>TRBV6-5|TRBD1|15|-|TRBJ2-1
TGTGCCAGCAGGATCCGCCGGGACAGGGTCAATGAGCAGTTCTTC
CASRIRRDRVNEQFF
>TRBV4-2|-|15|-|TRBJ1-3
TGTGCCAGCACCCCCACACAGGGAGGCCGAAACACCATATATTTT
CASTPTQGGRNTIYF